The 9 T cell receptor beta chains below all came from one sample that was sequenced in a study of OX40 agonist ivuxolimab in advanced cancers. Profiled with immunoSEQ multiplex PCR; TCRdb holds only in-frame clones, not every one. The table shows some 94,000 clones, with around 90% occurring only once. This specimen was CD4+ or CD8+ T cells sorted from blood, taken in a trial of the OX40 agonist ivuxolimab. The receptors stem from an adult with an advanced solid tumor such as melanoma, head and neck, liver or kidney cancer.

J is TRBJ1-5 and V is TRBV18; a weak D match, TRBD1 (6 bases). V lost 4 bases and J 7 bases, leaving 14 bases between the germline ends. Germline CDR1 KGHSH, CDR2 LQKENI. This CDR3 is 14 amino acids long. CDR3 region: CASSLTGQRQPQHF. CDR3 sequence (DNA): TGTGCCAGCTCACTTACCGGACAGCGGCAGCCCCAGCATTTT.

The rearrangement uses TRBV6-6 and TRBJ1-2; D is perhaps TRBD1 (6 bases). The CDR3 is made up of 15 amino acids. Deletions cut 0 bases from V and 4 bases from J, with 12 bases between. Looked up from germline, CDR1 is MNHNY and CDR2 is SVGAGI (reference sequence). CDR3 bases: TGTGCCAGCAGTTACTCCCCGACAGGAGGCTATGGCTACACCTTC. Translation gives CASSYSPTGGYGYTF.

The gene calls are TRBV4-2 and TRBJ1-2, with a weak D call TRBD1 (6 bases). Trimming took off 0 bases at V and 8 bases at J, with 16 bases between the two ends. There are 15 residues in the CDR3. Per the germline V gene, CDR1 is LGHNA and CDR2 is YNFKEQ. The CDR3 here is CASSQELQGTTGYTF. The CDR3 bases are TGTGCCAGCAGCCAAGAATTGCAGGGGACGACCGGCTACACCTTC.

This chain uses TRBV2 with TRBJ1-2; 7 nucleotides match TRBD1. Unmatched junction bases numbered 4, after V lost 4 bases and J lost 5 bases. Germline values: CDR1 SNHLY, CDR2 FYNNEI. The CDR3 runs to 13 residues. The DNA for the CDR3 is TGTGCCAGCAGTGCCGGGACAGCATATGGCTACACCTTC. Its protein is CASSAGTAYGYTF. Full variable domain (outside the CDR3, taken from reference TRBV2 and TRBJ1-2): EPEVTQTPSHQVTQMGQEVILRCVPISNHLYFYWYRQILGQKVEFLVSFYNNEISEKSEIFDDQFSVERPDGSNFTLKIRSTKLEDSAMYFCASSAGTAYGYTFGSGTRLTVV.

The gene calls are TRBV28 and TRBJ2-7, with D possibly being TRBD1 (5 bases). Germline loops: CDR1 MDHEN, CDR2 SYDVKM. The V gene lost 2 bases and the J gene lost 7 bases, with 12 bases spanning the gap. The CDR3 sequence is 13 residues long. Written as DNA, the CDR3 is TGTGCCAGCAGTTTAGGCAGGGTTAAAGAGCAGTACTTC. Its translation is CASSLGRVKEQYF.

The CDR3 sequence is CASSIDPSGYEQYF. CDR3 coding DNA: TGTGCCAGCAGCATAGACCCTTCGGGCTACGAGCAGTACTTC. V gene TRBV5-4 combines with J gene TRBJ2-7; D remains ambiguous. Trimming left V 4 bases short and J 3 bases short, with 14 bases between. Germline assignment: CDR1 SGHNT and CDR2 YYREEE (reference sequence). The CDR3 has 14 residues.

The CDR3 protein is CASSLSGLNYEQYF. The CDR3, as DNA: TGTGCCAGCAGTCTGTCAGGACTAAACTACGAGCAGTACTTC. The rearrangement links TRBV28 to TRBJ2-7, with a weak D call TRBD2 (6 bases). The CDR3 consists of 14 residues. V dropped 5 bases and J dropped 3 bases, with 14 bases sitting between them. Germline CDR1 and CDR2: MDHEN and SYDVKM.

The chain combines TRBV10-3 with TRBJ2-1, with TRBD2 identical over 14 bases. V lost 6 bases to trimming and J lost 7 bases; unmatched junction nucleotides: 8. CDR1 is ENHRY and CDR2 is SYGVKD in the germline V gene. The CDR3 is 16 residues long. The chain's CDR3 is CAISRTGTSGRNEQFF. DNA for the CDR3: TGTGCCATCAGCCGTACCGGGACTAGCGGGAGAAATGAGCAGTTCTTC.

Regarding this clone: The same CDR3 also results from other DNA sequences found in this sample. The CDR3 loop is CASSLGGGSNQPQHF. CDR3 DNA: TGTGCCAGCAGCTTGGGAGGAGGGAGCAATCAGCCCCAGCATTTT. The V and J genes are TRBV7-2 and TRBJ1-5; D is unresolved. The germline V gene has CDR1 SGHTA and CDR2 FQGNSA. Deletions cut 3 bases from V and 1 base from J, with 10 bases between. The CDR3 has 15 residues.